This T cell receptor beta chain was captured in a study of CXCR3-negative and CXCR3-positive naive CD8 T cells. The CDR3 spans 12 residues. The germline gives CDR1 LNHNV, CDR2 YYDKDF (reference sequence). The TRB cDNA libraries were prepared by 5' RACE with UMI labels. TCRdb reprocessed the 5' RACE reads, keeping one entry per CDR3 protein, no DNA. Found here are roughly 90,000 distinct CDR3 sequences; the top ten clones hold around 1.8%. V gene TRBV15 combines with J gene TRBJ2-1. The TCR was taken from a human donor in good health. Some clones in this sample may be carry-over from other donors' samples. The sample comprised naive CXCR3- CD8+ T cells from blood. Regarding subset: CD45RO-CCR7+CD27+CD95- naive CD8+ T cells lacking CXCR3 (TNR3-). CDR3 sequence reads: CATSGREDEQFF.